Included here is one TCR beta chain sequence, with context. This clonotype was seen more than once but under ten times. It lacks a known antigen. No base quality values were provided; no much bigger clone lies one nucleotide off. These data originate in a study of T-cell memory formation after mild COVID-19 (dated by TCRdb to the early 2020s). Background on the whole study: Most TCR sequence clusters were specific to one of the two donors. T-cell clones expanding and contracting after mild COVID-19 in a couple of donors were tracked by longitudinal TCRalpha and TCRbeta repertoire sequencing. The cohort was made up of two young adult volunteers, one female and one male, who were previously healthy. Results the study describes overall, beyond this receptor: Some responding clones were found in pre-infection memory, which suggests that pre-existing cross-reactive memory T cells took part in the SARS-CoV-2 response. SARS-CoV-2 specificity of the second-wave clones peaking on day 37 was not confirmed. The study covered only a couple of mild cases, and larger cohorts including severe cases with pre-infection samples were considered necessary. Balanced CD4/CD8 phenotypes were observed for clones contracting from day 15 to 85, whereas a bias towards CD4+ was observed for a second wave of clones expanding from day 15 to 37. Contracting CD4+ clones were found mainly in CM and EM memory subsets, while CD8+ clones were enriched in EMRA.

The instrument given in TCRdb is Illumina NovaSeq 6000. cDNA libraries for TCRalpha and TCRbeta were prepared by 5'RACE using constant-segment primers, with sample barcodes and unique molecular identifiers added. Trizol reagent was used to extract RNA from every sample. Library amplification was performed in two PCR steps, and a second sample barcode and Illumina TruSeq adapters were introduced in the second step. The libraries were sequenced on an Illumina NovaSeq using 2 x 150 bp paired-end reads. The authors' pipeline ran thus. The reads were demultiplexed and collapsed into UMI-guided consensus sequences using migec v1.2.7. With mixcr v2.1.11, UMI consensuses were aligned to TRA and TRB V and J templates and assembled into clonotypes. A clonotype was counted as expanded or contracted only if both edgeR and NoisET called the change significant, with noise models trained on biological replicates. For edgeR calls, the thresholds were a false discovery rate-adjusted p below 0.01 and a log2 fold-change of 1. As an exploratory analysis of dynamics, max-normalized trajectories of the 1000 most abundant clonotypes were examined with PCA combined with hierarchical clustering. Each responding clone was given a CD4 or CD8 phenotype based on the CD4+ and CD8+ repertoires, which had been sequenced separately. Clones were called with MiXCR by TCRdb after fastp trimmed the public reads at Q25, and only in-frame beta chains were retained. Records with the same CDR3 protein are collapsed into one entry carrying the most frequent genes and DNA. The V and J calls and clone size come from TCRdb's table, not from the authors' own analysis. This sample gives about 130,000 distinct CDR3 sequences in total; 15% to 20% of them show up just once. The ten largest account for roughly 5.3% of the sample.

PBMCs were isolated by Ficoll-Paque density gradient centrifugation. From the cysteine up to the phenylalanine, the CDR3 has a length of 14 residues. The retained sequence is limited to the CDR3, 42 bases, with the frame set at the first base. V loses 4 bases of germline sequence and J loses 9 bases, and the interval between the two ends is 15 bases. CDR1 and CDR2 are drawn from the germline V gene: SNHLY, FYNNEI. This receptor was identified in a man aged 18 to 30 who had mild COVID-19 (a few samples of this study predate the infection). The sample titles of this study are shuffled in the database, so cell type and time point are left out; the donor was told from shared clones. Rearrangement joined TRBV2 to TRBJ2-2, and possibly TRBD1, on 6 matching bases. The sequencing sample was made of PBMCs or a T cell subset sorted from them (not recorded which). The sequenced DNA: TGTGCCAGCAGTGCAGGGGCCCTACAAAGGGAGCTGTTTTTT. Its amino acids are CASSAGALQRELFF.